This entry concerns a single TCR beta chain. Its target is not known. This CDR3 comprises 15 residues. Trimming removed 2 bases at V and 5 bases at J, with 15 bases between. Per the germline V gene, CDR1 is SGHNT and CDR2 is YENEEA. Method: immunoSEQ multiplex PCR; TCRdb's copy keeps in-frame clones and lacks some. This sample has 70,000 or so clones, with about 86% found just once. These data are taken from a study of OX40 agonist ivuxolimab in advanced cancers. General study points: Antigen targets of the expanded peripheral T cells went undetermined. Expanded clones were, on average, more numerous in CD8+ T cells than in CD4+.

Any history of autoimmune disease or systemic immunosuppression disqualified patients. The input for sequencing was CD4+ or CD8+ T cells sorted from blood, taken in a trial of the OX40 agonist ivuxolimab. The TCR comes from an adult with an advanced solid tumor such as melanoma, head and neck, liver or kidney cancer. V gene TRBV11-3 combines with J gene TRBJ2-5; D is ambiguous. The CDR3 is CASSLLPGSLETQYF. In DNA, the CDR3 is TGTGCCAGCAGCTTACTCCCCGGCAGCCTTGAGACCCAGTACTTC.